This T cell receptor (beta chain) originates from a study of shared clonotypes between healthy human individuals (TCRdb year 2020). As for the study more broadly: Three men and two women, aged 18 to 49 years, made up the cohort. Per donor, leukapheresis produced somewhere between about 0.94 and 8.9 billion PBMCs. Blood TCR repertoires of about 5 healthy adults were deeply sequenced to estimate repertoire size and the extent of clonotype sharing between individuals. Per donor, three plates each were used for CD4 naive and CD4 memory, two for CD8 naive, and one for CD8 memory. Libraries were prepared and TCR repertoires were sequenced by different laboratories using diverse techniques, in order to increase sequencing depth and limit assay-specific biases.

With regard to this clone: Its antigen is currently not known. The input lacks base qualities; no much larger clone sits a single base away. The same CDR3 also results from other DNA sequences found in this sample.

CD8 naive samples were CD45RO-negative cells positively selected for CCR7, giving a CD45RA+CCR7+ population that excluded TemRA cells. Healthy HIV-negative adults with no recently reported acute infections or vaccinations were included as donors. Every donor was a Caucasian adult residing in Nashville, Tennessee, USA. After blood collection by leukapheresis, PBMCs were isolated using Ficoll-Histopaque density gradient centrifugation and then cryopreserved in the vapor phase of liquid nitrogen. Analytical flow cytometry was used to check the purity and quantity of every magnetically sorted T cell population. From each sorted fraction, genomic DNA was isolated and quantified by UV absorbance on a Nanodrop 2000c. Using the deep immunoSEQ assay, TCR CDR3 regions were amplified from genomic DNA by multiplex PCR. Genomic DNA extracted from each cell subset was distributed evenly over all wells of several immunoSEQ 96-well plates, and each plate served as one replicate. For sorted subsets, 200 to 250 ng of genomic DNA, equivalent to some 30,000 T cell genomes, went into each replicate PCR. The purified libraries were quantified using a Qubit 3.0 fluorometer, sized with a Bioanalyzer 2100, and then quantified again using the KAPA Library Quantification kit. Every immunoSEQ 96-well plate was sequenced on a dedicated single-read 150-cycle Illumina NextSeq 550 flow cell. Concerning the study's data processing: Because the immunoSEQ output held only junctional sequences and lacked quality scores, the filtering could not match the filtering applied to full-length reads. Sequences were annotated with PyIR, a Python wrapper for IgBLAST v1.9, and V/J genes and CDR3 were assigned using IMGT germline references. Reads with weak V/J assignments (E-value above 1e-6), missing CDR3, stop codons, out-of-frame junctions, or ambiguous translated residues were removed. V3J clonotypes were defined as sequences sharing the same inferred V gene, J gene, and CDR3 amino acid sequence. To compute the percentage overlap between repertoires, the number of shared unique clonotypes was divided by the size of the smaller repertoire. Richness of each repertoire was evaluated using RTK rarefaction, the Chao1 estimator, and Recon v2.1 estimates of unobserved clonotypes. OLGA was used to compute generation probabilities for all TCRbeta clonotypes that the gDNA method yielded from a handful of donors. The table comes from immuneACCESS by way of TCRdb, which keeps in-frame sequences with V and J called. Part of the clones is missing from these tables; in studies checked, under half for an unresolved V gene and the rest for unknown reasons. V and J calls and clone size are those listed in that table; D and trimming were worked out from the DNA. Within this sample are fewer than 1 million clones, with roughly 96% of them counted one time only. 0.2% to 0.25% of the sample is in the top ten clones.

The CDR3 starts with the cysteine, ends with the phenylalanine, and has 13 residues. Just CDR3 DNA is preserved here, 39 bases in frame from base 1. V is reduced by 4 bases and J by 1 base, leaving a spacing of 7 bases between them. From a lookup of the germline V gene, CDR1 and CDR2 are SNHLY and FYNNEI. Beyond this particular receptor, the publication reports: Sampling was restricted to blood, and TCR repertoires in tissue are likely to differ from TCR repertoires in blood. The genetic and exposure-history diversity represented was limited by the small number of donors. Estimated clonotype richness was generally larger for naive than for memory subsets. Compared with non-shared clonotypes, the clonotypes found in all four sorted-subset donors had higher generation probabilities. About 5% of naive CD4, 3.5% of naive CD8, 2.3% of memory CD4, and about 0.4% of memory CD8 clonotypes were shared across four donors. Incomplete sequencing was indicated by rarefaction of sorted-subset datasets, despite the large sequencing depth. Based on pairwise subsampling, the degree of clonotype sharing among donors was expected to be affected by sequencing depth.

This clonotype originated in a man under 40 in good health. The sequencing sample was made of naive CD8+ T cells sorted from blood. This sample's cell subset or site label indicates: CD45RA+CCR7+. The receptor chain draws on TRBV2 and TRBJ1-2, with no confident D gene call. The CDR3 region has the sequence CASSGRSNYGYTF. The DNA sequence follows: TGTGCCAGCAGTGGCAGAAGTAACTATGGCTACACCTTC. Outside the CDR3, residues come from the reference TRBV2 and TRBJ1-2 proteins, so the full variable domain is: EPEVTQTPSHQVTQMGQEVILRCVPISNHLYFYWYRQILGQKVEFLVSFYNNEISEKSEIFDDQFSVERPDGSNFTLKIRSTKLEDSAMYFCASSGRSNYGYTFGSGTRLTVV.